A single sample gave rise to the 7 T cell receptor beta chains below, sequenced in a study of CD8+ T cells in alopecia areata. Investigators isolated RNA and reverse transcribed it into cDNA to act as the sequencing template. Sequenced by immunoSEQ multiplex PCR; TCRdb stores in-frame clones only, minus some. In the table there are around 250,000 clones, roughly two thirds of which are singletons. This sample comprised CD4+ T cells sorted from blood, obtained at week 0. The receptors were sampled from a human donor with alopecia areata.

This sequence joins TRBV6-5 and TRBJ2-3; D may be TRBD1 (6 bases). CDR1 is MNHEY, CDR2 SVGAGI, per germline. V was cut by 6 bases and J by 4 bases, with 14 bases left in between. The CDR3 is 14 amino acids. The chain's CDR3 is CASSLKGGADTQYF. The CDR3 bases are TGTGCCAGCAGCCTCAAAGGGGGTGCAGATACGCAGTATTTT.

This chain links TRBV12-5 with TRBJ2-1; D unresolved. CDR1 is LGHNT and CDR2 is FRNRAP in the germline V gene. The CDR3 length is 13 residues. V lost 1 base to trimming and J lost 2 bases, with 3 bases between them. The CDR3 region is CASGLATYNEQFF. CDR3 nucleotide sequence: TGTGCTAGTGGTTTGGCTACCTACAATGAGCAGTTCTTC.

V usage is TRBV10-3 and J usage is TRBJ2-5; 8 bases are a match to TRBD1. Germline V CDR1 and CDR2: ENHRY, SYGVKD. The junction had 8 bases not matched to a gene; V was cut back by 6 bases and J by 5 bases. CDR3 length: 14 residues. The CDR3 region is CAIRTGVDGETQYF. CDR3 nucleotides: TGTGCCATCAGGACAGGGGTGGACGGGGAGACCCAGTACTTC.

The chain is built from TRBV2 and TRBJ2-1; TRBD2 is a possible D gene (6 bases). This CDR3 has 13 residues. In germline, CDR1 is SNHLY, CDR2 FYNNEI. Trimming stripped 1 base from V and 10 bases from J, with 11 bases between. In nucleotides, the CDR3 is TGTGCCAGCAGTGAAGTGGGGGGAGGCGAGCAGTTCTTC. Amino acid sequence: CASSEVGGGEQFF.

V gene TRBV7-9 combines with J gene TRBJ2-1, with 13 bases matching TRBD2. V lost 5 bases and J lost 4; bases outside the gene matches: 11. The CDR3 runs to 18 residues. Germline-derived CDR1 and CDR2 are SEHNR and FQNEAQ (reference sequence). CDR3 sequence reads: CASSPRTSGGSIYNEQFF. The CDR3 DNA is TGTGCCAGCAGCCCGAGGACTAGCGGGGGTTCAATTTACAATGAGCAGTTCTTC.

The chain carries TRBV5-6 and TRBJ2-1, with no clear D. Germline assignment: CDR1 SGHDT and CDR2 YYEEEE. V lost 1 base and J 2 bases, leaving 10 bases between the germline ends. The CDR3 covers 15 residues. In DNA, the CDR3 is TGTGCCAGCAGCTTGTGGACCCGACCCTACAATGAGCAGTTCTTC. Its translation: CASSLWTRPYNEQFF.

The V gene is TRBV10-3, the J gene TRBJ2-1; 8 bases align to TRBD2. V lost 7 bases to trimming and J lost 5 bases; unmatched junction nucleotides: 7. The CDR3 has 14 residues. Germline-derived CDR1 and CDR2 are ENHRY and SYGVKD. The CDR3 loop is CAINGGGTNNEQFF. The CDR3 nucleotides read TGTGCCATCAACGGCGGGGGGACTAACAATGAGCAGTTCTTC.